One sample yielded the 19 T cell receptor beta chains listed below, sequenced in a study of blood T cell repertoires in COVID-19. Assay: immunoSEQ multiplex PCR; the TCRdb copy retains only in-frame clones and omits some. The table has about 300,000 clones, about 90% seen once; the top ten hold under 3%. Material for sequencing was PBMCs or T cells enriched from blood (not recorded which). The origin of the receptors is a woman in her 50s who had been exposed to COVID-19.

This chain connects TRBV19 to TRBJ2-2; D is perhaps TRBD1 (5 bases). The CDR3 is 14 amino acids. The germline V gene has CDR1 LNHDA and CDR2 SQIVND (reference sequence). With 7 bases removed from V and 2 bases from J, the gap between germline ends came to 11 bases. Written as DNA, the CDR3 is TGTGCCAGTATGCGTGACAGAAACACCGGGGAGCTGTTTTTT. This translates into CASMRDRNTGELFF.

The rearrangement links TRBV4-2 to TRBJ1-6, with D maybe TRBD1 (6 bases). CDR1 and CDR2 (germline): LGHNA, YNFKEQ. V was cut by 0 bases and J by 10 bases, with 16 bases left in between. CDR3 length equals 16 residues. This chain's CDR3 is CASSQDSGGRGSPLHF. In DNA, the CDR3 is TGTGCCAGCAGCCAAGATTCGGGGGGCCGGGGGTCACCCCTCCACTTT.

V usage is TRBV2 and J usage is TRBJ1-5; 9 bases match TRBD1. Germline CDR1 is SNHLY and CDR2 is FYNNEI. The CDR3 totals 17 residues. V lost 2 bases and J lost 6; bases outside the gene matches: 11. CDR3 loop: CASSERDRDFVGQPQHF. The CDR3 DNA reads TGTGCCAGCAGTGAACGGGACAGGGATTTCGTCGGTCAGCCCCAGCATTTT.

The chain uses TRBV19 and TRBJ1-5, with 8 positions matching TRBD1. V lost 1 base, J lost 4 bases, and 3 bases stayed unmatched. The CDR3 totals 15 residues. Per germline, CDR1 LNHDA and CDR2 SQIVND (reference sequence). DNA for the CDR3: TGTGCCAGTAGTATAGCAGGGGGCCAAAATCAGCCCCAGCATTTT. Protein sequence: CASSIAGGQNQPQHF.

The chain couples TRBV7-9 to TRBJ2-7; TRBD2 matches at 7 bases. The CDR3 is made up of 14 amino acids. The trim removed 4 bases at V and 4 bases at J, leaving 7 bases unmatched. Germline loops: CDR1 SEHNR, CDR2 FQNEAQ (reference sequence). The CDR3 bases are TGTGCCAGCAGCTCCGCGGGGGTTCGTTACGAGCAGTACTTC. This sequence encodes CASSSAGVRYEQYF.

By sample share, this clone is large. J is TRBJ2-5 and V is TRBV7-8; 11 bases match TRBD2. The CDR3 has 18 residues. The germline V gene has CDR1 SGHVS and CDR2 FQNEAQ. Trimming cost V 5 bases and J 0 bases; bases outside gene matches: 11. CDR3 loop: CASSHGQEGLADQETQYF. For the CDR3, the DNA is TGTGCCAGCAGCCACGGACAGGAGGGACTAGCGGACCAAGAGACCCAGTACTTC.

This chain joins TRBV6-5 and TRBJ1-5, with 8 bases that match TRBD1. This CDR3 spans 14 amino acids. Germline assignment: CDR1 MNHEY and CDR2 SVGAGI. J lost 0 bases, V lost 5 bases, and 0 bases had no gene match. The CDR3 region is CASSQGASNQPQHF. DNA for the CDR3: TGTGCCAGCAGTCAGGGGGCTAGCAATCAGCCCCAGCATTTT.

V and J are TRBV6-1 and TRBJ1-2; D is perhaps TRBD1 (5 bases). V lost 3 bases and J lost 6, with 11 bases in between. The CDR3 totals 13 residues. Germline V lookup: CDR1 MNHNS, CDR2 SASEGT. The CDR3 protein is CASSEGGVDGYTF. The CDR3 DNA reads TGTGCCAGCAGTGAGGGGGGGGTAGATGGCTACACCTTC.

The V gene is TRBV14, the J gene TRBJ2-2; 7 bases are a match to TRBD1. The CDR3 is made up of 16 amino acids. Germline loops: CDR1 SGHDN, CDR2 FVKESK. Unmatched junction bases numbered 9, after V lost 4 bases and J lost 4 bases. This CDR3 is CASSRRQGRSTGELFF. The DNA for the CDR3 is TGTGCCAGCAGCCGACGACAGGGTCGTAGCACCGGGGAGCTGTTTTTT.

V usage is TRBV19 and J usage is TRBJ2-7, with 7 bases matching TRBD1. This CDR3 has 14 residues. Per germline, CDR1 LNHDA and CDR2 SQIVND (reference sequence). The V segment lost 4 bases and the J segment 3 bases; nucleotides outside the gene matches: 6. The chain's CDR3 is CASSTTWDSYEQYF. The CDR3, as DNA: TGTGCCAGTAGTACCACTTGGGACAGCTACGAGCAGTACTTC.

J is TRBJ1-2 and V is TRBV7-2, with a tentative D call TRBD1 (5 bases). V was clipped by 1 base and J by 4 bases, with 19 bases between them. CDR3 length: 17 residues. Germline CDR1 SGHTA, CDR2 FQGNSA. CDR3 sequence reads: CASSLEQSRAGGYGYTF. CDR3 DNA: TGTGCCAGCAGCTTAGAACAATCCCGGGCGGGGGGCTATGGCTACACCTTC.

This chain joins TRBV11-2 and TRBJ2-2, with 9 bases lining up with TRBD1. Germline lookup yields CDR1 SGHAT and CDR2 FQNNGV. After removal of 6 bases from V and 0 bases from J, the junction contained 11 bases not matched to a gene. The CDR3 is made up of 18 amino acids. The CDR3 nucleotides are TGTGCCAGCAGTCCCAGGACAGGGGTAACCGCGAACACCGGGGAGCTGTTTTTT. This gives the protein CASSPRTGVTANTGELFF. Using reference TRBV11-2 and TRBJ2-2 for the parts outside the CDR3, the full variable domain is EAGVAQSPRYKIIEKRQSVAFWCNPISGHATLYWYQQILGQGPKLLIQFQNNGVVDDSQLPKDRFSAERLKGVDSTLKIQPAKLEDSAVYLCASSPRTGVTANTGELFFGEGSRLTVL.

The chain employs TRBV7-2 and TRBJ1-2; TRBD1 agrees at 9 bases. CDR1 and CDR2 (germline): SGHTA, FQGNSA. Trimming removed 5 bases from V and 10 bases from J; junction bases left unmatched: 11. The CDR3 covers 14 residues. This CDR3 is CASSPRTGEMAYTF. In DNA, the CDR3 is TGTGCCAGCAGCCCTCGGACAGGGGAGATGGCCTACACCTTC.

This clone was counted a single time. The rearrangement links TRBV7-9 to TRBJ1-2, with 7 bases matching TRBD1. V lost 4 bases and J lost 0; bases outside the gene matches: 11. The CDR3 loop spans 17 amino acids. CDR1 is SEHNR, CDR2 FQNEAQ, per germline (reference sequence). CDR3 nucleotide sequence: TGTGCCAGCAGCTCAGCAAGTGGGGACAGAGCTAACTATGGCTACACCTTC. This codes for CASSSASGDRANYGYTF. Variable domain in full (rest from reference TRBV7-9 and TRBJ1-2): DTGVSQNPRHKITKRGQNVTFRCDPISEHNRLYWYRQTLGQGPEFLTYFQNEAQLEKSRLLSDRFSAERPKGSFSTLEIQRTEQGDSAMYLCASSSASGDRANYGYTFGSGTRLTVV.

This chain connects TRBV7-8 to TRBJ2-3; 9 positions agree with TRBD2. Germline loops: CDR1 SGHVS, CDR2 FQNEAQ. Unmatched junction bases numbered 3, after V lost 5 bases and J lost 0 bases. CDR3 size: 15 residues. CDR3 sequence reads: CASSTSGGSTDTQYF. The CDR3 nucleotides read TGTGCCAGCAGCACAAGCGGGGGGAGCACAGATACGCAGTATTTT.

This chain uses TRBV6-2 or TRBV6-3 with TRBJ1-5; D possibly corresponds to TRBD1 (5 bases). Germline-derived CDR1 and CDR2 are MNHEY and SVGEGT. Trimming removed 0 bases from V and 4 bases from J, with 10 bases in between. The CDR3 runs to 15 residues. In DNA form, the CDR3 reads TGTGCCAGCAGTTACTCGGCAGGGCGGAATCAGCCCCAGCATTTT. Its translation is CASSYSAGRNQPQHF.

This chain links TRBV2 with TRBJ1-2; D gene unclear. Germline V gene data show CDR1 as SNHLY and CDR2 as FYNNEI. This CDR3 is 13 amino acids long. Trimming took off 4 bases at V and 5 bases at J, with 11 bases between the two ends. CDR3 coding DNA: TGTGCCAGCAGTGTCGGGGTTCGGTATGGCTACACCTTC. The encoded protein is CASSVGVRYGYTF.

The genes are TRBV23-1 and TRBJ2-2; 9 nucleotides align to TRBD1. TRBV23-1 has ORF status, its function being uncertain. CDR3 size: 14 residues. Trimming cost V 6 bases and J 4 bases; bases outside gene matches: 3. CDR3 DNA: TGCGCCAGCAGACAGGGGGCGGTCACCGGGGAGCTGTTTTTT. Translated: CASRQGAVTGELFF.

The chain employs TRBV5-4 and TRBJ1-6; TRBD1 might be the D (6 bases). V was clipped by 2 bases and J by 6 bases, with 12 bases between them. The length of the CDR3 is 15 residues. Germline CDR1 and CDR2: SGHNT and YYREEE (reference sequence). The CDR3 nucleotides read TGTGCCAGCAGCTTTGCACAGGGTGCTAATTCACCCCTCCACTTT. Translation: CASSFAQGANSPLHF.